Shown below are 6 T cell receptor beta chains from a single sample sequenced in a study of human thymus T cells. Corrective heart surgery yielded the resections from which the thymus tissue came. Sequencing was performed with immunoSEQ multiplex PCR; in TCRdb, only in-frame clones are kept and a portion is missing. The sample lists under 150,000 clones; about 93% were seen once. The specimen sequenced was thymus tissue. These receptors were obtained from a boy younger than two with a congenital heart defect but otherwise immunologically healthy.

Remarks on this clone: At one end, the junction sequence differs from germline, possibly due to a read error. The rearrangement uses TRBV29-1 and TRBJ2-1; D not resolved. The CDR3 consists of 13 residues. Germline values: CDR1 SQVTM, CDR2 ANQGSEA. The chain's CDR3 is CSVTQGPYSEQFF. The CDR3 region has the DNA TGCAGCGTTACCCAAGGGCCCTACAGTGAGCAGTTCTTC.

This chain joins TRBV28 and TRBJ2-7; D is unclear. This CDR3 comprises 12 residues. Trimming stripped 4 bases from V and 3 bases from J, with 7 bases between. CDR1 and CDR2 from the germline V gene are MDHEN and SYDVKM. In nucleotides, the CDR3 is TGTGCCAGCAGTTGGCAGAACTACGAGCAGTACTTC. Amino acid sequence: CASSWQNYEQYF.

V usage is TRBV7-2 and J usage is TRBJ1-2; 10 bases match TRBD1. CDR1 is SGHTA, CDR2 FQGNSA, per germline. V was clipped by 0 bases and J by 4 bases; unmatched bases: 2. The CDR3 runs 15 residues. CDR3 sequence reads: CASSLARTGGYGYTF. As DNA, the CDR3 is TGTGCCAGCAGCTTAGCCAGGACAGGGGGCTATGGCTACACCTTC.

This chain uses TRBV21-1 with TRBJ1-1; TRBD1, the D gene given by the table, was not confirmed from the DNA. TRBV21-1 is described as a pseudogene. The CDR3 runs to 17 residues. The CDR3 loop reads CASSKKRGTRTNTEAFF. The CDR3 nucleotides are TGTGCCAGCAGCAAAAAGAGGGGGACAAGGACGAACACTGAAGCTTTCTTT.

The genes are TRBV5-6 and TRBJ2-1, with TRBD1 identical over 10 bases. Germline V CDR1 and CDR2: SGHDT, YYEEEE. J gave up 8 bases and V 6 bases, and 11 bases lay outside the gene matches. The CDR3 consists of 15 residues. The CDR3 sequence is CASIKGTGARDEQFF. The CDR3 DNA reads TGTGCCAGCATCAAAGGGACAGGGGCTAGGGATGAGCAGTTCTTC. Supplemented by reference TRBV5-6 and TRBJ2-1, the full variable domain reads DAGVTQSPTHLIKTRGQQVTLRCSPKSGHDTVSWYQQALGQGPQFIFQYYEEEERQRGNFPDRFSGHQFPNYSSELNVNALLLGDSALYLCASIKGTGARDEQFFGPGTRLTVL.

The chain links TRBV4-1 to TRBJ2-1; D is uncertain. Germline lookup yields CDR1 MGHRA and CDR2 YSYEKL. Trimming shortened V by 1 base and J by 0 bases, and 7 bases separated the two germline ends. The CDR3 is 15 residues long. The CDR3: CASSQGQSSYNEQFF. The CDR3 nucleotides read TGCGCCAGCAGCCAAGGCCAAAGCTCCTACAATGAGCAGTTCTTC.